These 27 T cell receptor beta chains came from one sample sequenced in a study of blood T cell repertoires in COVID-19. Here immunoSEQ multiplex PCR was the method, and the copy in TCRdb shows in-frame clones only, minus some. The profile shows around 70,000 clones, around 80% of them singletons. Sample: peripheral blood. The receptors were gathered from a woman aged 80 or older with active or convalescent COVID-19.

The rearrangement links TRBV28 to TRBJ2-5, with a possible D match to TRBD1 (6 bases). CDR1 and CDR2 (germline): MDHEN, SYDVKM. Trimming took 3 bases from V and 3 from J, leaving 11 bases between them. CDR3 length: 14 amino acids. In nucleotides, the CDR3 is TGTGCCAGCAGTTTGATTGGGACAAAAGAGACCCAGTACTTC. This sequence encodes CASSLIGTKETQYF. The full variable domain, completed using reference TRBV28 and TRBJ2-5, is DVKVTQSSRYLVKRTGEKVFLECVQDMDHENMFWYRQDPGLGLRLIYFSYDVKMKEKGDIPEGYSVSREKKERFSLILESASTNQTSMYLCASSLIGTKETQYFGPGTRLLVL.

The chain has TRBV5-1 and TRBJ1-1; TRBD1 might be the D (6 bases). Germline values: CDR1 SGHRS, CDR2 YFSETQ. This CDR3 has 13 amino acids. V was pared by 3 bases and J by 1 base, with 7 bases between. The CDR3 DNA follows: TGCGCCAGCAGCTCGACAGGGAACACTGAAGCTTTCTTT. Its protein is CASSSTGNTEAFF.

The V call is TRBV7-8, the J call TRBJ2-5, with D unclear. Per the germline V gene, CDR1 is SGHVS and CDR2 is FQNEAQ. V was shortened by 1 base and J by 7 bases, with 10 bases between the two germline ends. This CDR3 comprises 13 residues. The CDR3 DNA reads TGTGCCAGCAGCTTAGTTTCCGAGGTGACCCAGTACTTC. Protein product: CASSLVSEVTQYF.

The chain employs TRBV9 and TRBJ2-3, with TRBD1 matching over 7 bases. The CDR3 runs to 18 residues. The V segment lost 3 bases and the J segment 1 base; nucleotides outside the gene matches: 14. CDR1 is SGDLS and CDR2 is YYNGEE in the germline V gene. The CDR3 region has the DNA TGTGCCAGCAGCGCCGAGGGGAGAGGGGGCGCTGGCACAGATACGCAGTATTTT. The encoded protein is CASSAEGRGGAGTDTQYF. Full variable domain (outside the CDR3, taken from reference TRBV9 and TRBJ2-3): DSGVTQTPKHLITATGQRVTLRCSPRSGDLSVYWYQQSLDQGLQFLIQYYNGEERAKGNILERFSAQQFPDLHSELNLSSLELGDSALYFCASSAEGRGGAGTDTQYFGPGTRLTVL.

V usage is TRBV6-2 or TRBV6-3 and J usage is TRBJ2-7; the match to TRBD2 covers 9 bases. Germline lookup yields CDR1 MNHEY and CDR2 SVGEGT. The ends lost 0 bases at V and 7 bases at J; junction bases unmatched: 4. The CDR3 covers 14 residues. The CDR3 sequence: CASSYSAGGREQYF. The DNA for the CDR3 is TGTGCCAGCAGTTACTCCGCGGGGGGGAGAGAGCAGTACTTC.

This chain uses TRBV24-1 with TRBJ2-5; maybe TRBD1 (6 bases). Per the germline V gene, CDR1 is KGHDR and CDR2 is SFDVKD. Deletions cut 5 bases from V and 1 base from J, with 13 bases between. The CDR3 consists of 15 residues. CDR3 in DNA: TGTGCCACCAGTGCCAGGGGCCTTAGCCAAGAGACCCAGTACTTC. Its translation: CATSARGLSQETQYF.

Written as DNA, the CDR3 is TGTGCCAGCAGCCGGGACTTATCTCGGAGGGAGCTGTTTTTT. The encoded protein is CASSRDLSRRELFF. This chain uses TRBV28 with TRBJ2-2; tentatively, D is TRBD2 (6 bases). The germline V gene has CDR1 MDHEN and CDR2 SYDVKM. There are 14 residues in the CDR3. Between the trimmed V and J ends, which lost 6 bases and 9 bases, there was a span of 17 bases.

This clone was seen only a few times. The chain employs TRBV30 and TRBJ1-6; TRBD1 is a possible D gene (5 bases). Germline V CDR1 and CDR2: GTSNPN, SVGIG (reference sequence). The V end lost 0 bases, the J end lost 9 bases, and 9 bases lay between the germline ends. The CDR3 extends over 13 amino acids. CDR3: CAWSVGRASPLHF. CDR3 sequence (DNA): TGTGCCTGGAGTGTAGGCAGGGCTTCACCCCTCCACTTT.

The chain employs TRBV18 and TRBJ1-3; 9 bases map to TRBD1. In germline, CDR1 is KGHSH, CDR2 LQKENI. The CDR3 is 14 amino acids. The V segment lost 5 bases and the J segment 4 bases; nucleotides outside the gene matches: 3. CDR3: CASSSGQGGNTIYF. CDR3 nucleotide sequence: TGTGCCAGCTCATCGGGACAGGGAGGAAACACCATATATTTT.

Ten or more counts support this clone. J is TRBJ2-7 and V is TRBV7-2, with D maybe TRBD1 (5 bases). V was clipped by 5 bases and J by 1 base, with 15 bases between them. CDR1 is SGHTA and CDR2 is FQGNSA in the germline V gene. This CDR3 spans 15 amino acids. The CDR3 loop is CASSTPGFYSYEQYF. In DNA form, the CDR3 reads TGTGCCAGCAGCACCCCAGGGTTTTATTCCTACGAGCAGTACTTC. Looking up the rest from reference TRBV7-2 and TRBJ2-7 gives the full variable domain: GAGVSQSPSNKVTEKGKDVELRCDPISGHTALYWYRQSLGQGLEFLIYFQGNSAPDKSGLPSDRFSAERTGGSVSTLTIQRTQQEDSAVYLCASSTPGFYSYEQYFGPGTRLTVT.

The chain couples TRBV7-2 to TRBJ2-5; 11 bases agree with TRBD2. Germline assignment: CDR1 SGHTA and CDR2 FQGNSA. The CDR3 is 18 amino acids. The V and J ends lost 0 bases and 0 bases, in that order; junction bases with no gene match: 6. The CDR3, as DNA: TGTGCCAGCAGCTTAGCGGTTCTAGCGGGGGGACACCAAGAGACCCAGTACTTC. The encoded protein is CASSLAVLAGGHQETQYF.

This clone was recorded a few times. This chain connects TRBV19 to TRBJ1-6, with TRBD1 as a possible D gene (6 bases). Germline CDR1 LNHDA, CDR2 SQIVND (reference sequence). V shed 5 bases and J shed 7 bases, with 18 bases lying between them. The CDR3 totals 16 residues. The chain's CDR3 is CASSADRQVPNSPLHF. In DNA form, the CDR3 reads TGTGCCAGTAGTGCGGACCGACAGGTTCCGAATTCACCCCTCCACTTT. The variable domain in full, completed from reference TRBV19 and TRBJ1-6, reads DGGITQSPKYLFRKEGQNVTLSCEQNLNHDAMYWYRQDPGQGLRLIYYSQIVNDFQKGDIAEGYSVSREKKESFPLTVTSAQKNPTAFYLCASSADRQVPNSPLHFGNGTRLTVT.

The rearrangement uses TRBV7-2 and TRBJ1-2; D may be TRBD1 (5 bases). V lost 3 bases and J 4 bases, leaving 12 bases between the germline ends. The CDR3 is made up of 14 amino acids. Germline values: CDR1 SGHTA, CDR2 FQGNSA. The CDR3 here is CASSFPGGIYGYTF. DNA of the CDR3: TGTGCCAGCAGCTTCCCCGGGGGGATCTATGGCTACACCTTC.

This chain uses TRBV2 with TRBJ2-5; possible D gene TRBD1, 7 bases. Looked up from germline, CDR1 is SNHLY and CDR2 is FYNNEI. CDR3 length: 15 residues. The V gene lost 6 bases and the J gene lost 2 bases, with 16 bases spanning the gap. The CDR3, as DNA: TGTGCCAGCAGAAAGGAGGGACAGATACAAGAGACCCAGTACTTC. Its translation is CASRKEGQIQETQYF.

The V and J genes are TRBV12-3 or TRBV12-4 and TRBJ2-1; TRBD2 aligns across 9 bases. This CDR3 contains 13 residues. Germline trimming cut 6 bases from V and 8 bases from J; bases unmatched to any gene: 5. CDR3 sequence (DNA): TGTGCCAGCAGAACGGGACTAGCCCATGAGCAGTTCTTC. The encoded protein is CASRTGLAHEQFF.

The CDR3 region has the DNA TGTGCCAGCAGCCTTGTTAATTCACCCCTCCACTTT. Translation gives CASSLVNSPLHF. This rearrangement joins TRBV13 to TRBJ1-6; D unresolved. CDR3 size: 12 residues. Germline values: CDR1 PRHDT, CDR2 FYEKMQ (reference sequence). V gave up 5 bases and J gave up 6 bases, with 5 bases separating them. Full variable domain (remainder filled in from reference TRBV13 and TRBJ1-6): AAGVIQSPRHLIKEKRETATLKCYPIPRHDTVYWYQQGPGQDPQFLISFYEKMQSDKGSIPDRFSAQQFSDYHSELNMSSLELGDSALYFCASSLVNSPLHFGNGTRLTVT.

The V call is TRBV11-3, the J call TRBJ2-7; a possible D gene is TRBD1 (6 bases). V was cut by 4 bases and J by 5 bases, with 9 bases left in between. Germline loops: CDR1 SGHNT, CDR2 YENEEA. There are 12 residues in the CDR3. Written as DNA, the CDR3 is TGTGCCAGCAGCTCGAACAGGGACGAGCAGTACTTC. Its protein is CASSSNRDEQYF.

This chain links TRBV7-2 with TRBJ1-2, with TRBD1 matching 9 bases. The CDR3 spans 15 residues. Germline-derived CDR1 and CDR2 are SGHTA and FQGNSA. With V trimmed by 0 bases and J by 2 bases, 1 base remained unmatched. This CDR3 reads CASSLAGTGNYGYTF. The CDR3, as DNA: TGTGCCAGCAGCTTAGCCGGGACAGGGAACTATGGCTACACCTTC.

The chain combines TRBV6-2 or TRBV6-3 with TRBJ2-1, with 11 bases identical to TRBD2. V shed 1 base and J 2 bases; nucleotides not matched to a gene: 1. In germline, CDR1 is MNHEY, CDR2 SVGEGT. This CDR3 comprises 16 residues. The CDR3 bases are TGTGCCAGCAGTTACTTAGCGGGGGGGACCTACAATGAGCAGTTCTTC. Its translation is CASSYLAGGTYNEQFF.

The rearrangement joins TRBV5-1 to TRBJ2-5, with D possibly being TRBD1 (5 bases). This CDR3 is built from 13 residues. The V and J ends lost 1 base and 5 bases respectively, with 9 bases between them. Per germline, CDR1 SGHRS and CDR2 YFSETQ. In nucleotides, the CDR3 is TGCGCCAGCAGCTTGCCAGGGCGGGAGACCCAGTACTTC. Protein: CASSLPGRETQYF.

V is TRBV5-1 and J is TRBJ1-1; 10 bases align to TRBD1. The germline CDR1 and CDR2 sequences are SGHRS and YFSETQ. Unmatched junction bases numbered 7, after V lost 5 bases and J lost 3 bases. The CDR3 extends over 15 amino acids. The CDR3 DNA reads TGCGCCAGCAGAACCGGGACAGGGGTACACACTGAAGCTTTCTTT. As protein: CASRTGTGVHTEAFF.

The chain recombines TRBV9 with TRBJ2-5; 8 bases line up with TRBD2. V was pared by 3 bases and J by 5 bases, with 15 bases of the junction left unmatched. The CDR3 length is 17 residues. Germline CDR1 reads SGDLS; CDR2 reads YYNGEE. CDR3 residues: CASSAGALAGPGETQYF. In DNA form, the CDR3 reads TGTGCCAGCAGCGCCGGAGCCCTAGCGGGCCCCGGGGAGACCCAGTACTTC.

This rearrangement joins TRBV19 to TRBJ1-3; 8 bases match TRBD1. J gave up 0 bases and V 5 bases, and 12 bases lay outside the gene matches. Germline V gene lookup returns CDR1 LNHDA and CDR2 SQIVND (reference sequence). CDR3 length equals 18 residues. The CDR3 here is CASSPWTGSRISGNTIYF. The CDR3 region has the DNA TGTGCCAGTAGTCCTTGGACAGGGTCGAGAATCTCTGGAAACACCATATATTTT.

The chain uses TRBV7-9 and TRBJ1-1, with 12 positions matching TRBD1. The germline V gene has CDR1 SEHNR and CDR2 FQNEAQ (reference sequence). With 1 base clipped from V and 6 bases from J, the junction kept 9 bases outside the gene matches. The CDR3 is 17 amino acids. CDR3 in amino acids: CASSLEGTGGAIPEAFF. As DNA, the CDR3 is TGTGCCAGCAGCTTAGAAGGGACAGGGGGCGCGATTCCTGAAGCTTTCTTT.

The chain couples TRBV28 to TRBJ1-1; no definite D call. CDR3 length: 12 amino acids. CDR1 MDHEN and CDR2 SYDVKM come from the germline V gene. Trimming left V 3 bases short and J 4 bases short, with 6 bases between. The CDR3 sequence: CASSLAATEAFF. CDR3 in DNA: TGTGCCAGCAGTTTGGCGGCCACTGAAGCTTTCTTT.

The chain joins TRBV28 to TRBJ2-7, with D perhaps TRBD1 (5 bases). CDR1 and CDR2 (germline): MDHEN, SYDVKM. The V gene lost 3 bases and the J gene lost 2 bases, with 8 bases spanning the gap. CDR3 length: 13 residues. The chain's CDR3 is CASSLDNPYEQYF. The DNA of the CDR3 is TGTGCCAGCAGTTTGGACAATCCCTACGAGCAGTACTTC.

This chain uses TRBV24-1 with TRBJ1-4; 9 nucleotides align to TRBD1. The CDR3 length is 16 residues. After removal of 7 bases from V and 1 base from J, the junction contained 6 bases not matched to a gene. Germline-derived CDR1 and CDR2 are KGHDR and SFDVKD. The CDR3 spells CATSSGTGLTNEKLFF. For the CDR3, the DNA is TGTGCCACCAGCTCCGGGACAGGGTTAACTAATGAAAAACTGTTTTTT.